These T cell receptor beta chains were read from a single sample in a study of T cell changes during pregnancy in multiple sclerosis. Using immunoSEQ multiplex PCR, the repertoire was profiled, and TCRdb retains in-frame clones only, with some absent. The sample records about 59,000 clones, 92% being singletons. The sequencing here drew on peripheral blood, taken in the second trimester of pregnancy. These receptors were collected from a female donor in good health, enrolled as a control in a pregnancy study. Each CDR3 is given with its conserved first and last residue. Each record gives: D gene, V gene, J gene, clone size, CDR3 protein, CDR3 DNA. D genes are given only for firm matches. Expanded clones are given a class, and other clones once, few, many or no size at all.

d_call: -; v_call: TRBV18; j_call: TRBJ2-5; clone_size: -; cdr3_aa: CASSPLVSETQYF; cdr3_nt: TGTGCCAGCTCACCACTAGTATCAGAGACCCAGTACTTC
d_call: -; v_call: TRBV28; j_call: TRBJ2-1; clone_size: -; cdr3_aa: CASSLLSPYNEQFF; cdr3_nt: TGTGCCAGCAGTCTACTGAGTCCCTACAATGAGCAGTTCTTC
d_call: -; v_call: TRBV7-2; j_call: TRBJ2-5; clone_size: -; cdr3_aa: CASSLRYRVFTETQYF; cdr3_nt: TGTGCCAGCAGCTTGAGGTACCGGGTCTTCACGGAGACCCAGTACTTC
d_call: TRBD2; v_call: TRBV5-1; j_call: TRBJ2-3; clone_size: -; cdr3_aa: CASSLGLAGGITTDTQYF; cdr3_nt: TGCGCCAGCAGCTTGGGACTAGCGGGGGGGATAACCACAGATACGCAGTATTTT
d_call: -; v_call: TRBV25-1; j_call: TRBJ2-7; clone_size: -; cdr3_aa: CASSPGTSLYEQYF; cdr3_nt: TGTGCCAGCAGTCCAGGGACAAGTTTATACGAGCAGTACTTC
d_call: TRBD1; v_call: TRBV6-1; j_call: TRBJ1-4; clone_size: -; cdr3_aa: CASKDRGRNEKLFF; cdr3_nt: TGTGCCAGCAAGGACAGGGGCCGTAATGAAAAACTGTTTTTT
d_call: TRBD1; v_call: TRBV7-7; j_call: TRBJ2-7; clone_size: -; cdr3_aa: CASSLGTGDPYEQYF; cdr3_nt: TGTGCTAGCAGCTTAGGGACAGGGGACCCCTACGAGCAGTACTTC
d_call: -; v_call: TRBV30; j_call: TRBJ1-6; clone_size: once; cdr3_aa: CAWSVLINSPLHF; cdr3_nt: TGTGCCTGGAGTGTACTAATAAATTCACCCCTCCACTTT
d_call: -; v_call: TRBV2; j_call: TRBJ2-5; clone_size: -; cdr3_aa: CASREIETQYF; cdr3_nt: TGTGCCAGCAGGGAGATAGAGACCCAGTACTTC
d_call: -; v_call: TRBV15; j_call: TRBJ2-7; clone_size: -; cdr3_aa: CATSISRTGFYEQYF; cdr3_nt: TGTGCCACCAGCATAAGCCGAACGGGATTCTACGAGCAGTACTTC
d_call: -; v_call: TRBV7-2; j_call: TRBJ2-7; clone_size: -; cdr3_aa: CASSLAGSSYEQYF; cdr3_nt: TGTGCCAGCAGCTTAGCTGGGAGCTCCTACGAGCAGTACTTC
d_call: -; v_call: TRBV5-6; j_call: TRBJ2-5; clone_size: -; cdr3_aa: CASSLAGGLETQYF; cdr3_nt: TGTGCCAGCAGCTTGGCGGGTGGTTTGGAGACCCAGTACTTC
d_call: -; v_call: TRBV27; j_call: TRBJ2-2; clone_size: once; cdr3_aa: CASSSVDRAGELFF; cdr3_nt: TGTGCCAGCAGTTCGGTAGATCGGGCCGGGGAGCTGTTTTTT
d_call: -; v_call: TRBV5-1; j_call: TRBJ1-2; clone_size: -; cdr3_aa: CASSQGNYGYTF; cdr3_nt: TGCGCCAGCAGTCAGGGGAACTATGGCTACACCTTC
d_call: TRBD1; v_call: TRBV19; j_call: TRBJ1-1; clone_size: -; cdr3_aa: CASSNPRQGRDTEAFF; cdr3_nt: TGTGCCAGTAGTAACCCTCGACAGGGTCGGGACACTGAAGCTTTCTTT
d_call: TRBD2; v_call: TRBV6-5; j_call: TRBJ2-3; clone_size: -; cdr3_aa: CASSYAGGSTDTQYF; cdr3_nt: TGTGCCAGCAGTTACGCGGGGGGGAGCACAGATACGCAGTATTTT
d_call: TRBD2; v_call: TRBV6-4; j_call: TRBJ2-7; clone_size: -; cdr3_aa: CAGGRAAAEQYF; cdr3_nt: TGTGCCGGGGGGAGGGCCGCGGCCGAGCAGTACTTC
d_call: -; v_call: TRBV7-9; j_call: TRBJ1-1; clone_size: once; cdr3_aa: CASSRQVEGGSVAFF; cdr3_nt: TGTGCCAGCAGCAGACAGGTTGAGGGTGGTAGTGTAGCTTTCTTT
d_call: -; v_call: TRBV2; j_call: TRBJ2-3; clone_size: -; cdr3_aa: CASSSGVTDTQYF; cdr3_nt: TGTGCCAGTTCCAGCGGTGTCACAGATACGCAGTATTTT
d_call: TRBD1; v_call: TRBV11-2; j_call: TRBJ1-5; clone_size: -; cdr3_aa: CASSSQTGDNQPQHF; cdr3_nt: TGTGCCAGCAGCTCCCAGACAGGGGACAATCAGCCCCAGCATTTT
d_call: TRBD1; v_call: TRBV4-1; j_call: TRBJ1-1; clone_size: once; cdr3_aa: CASSPMGQGSRTEAFF; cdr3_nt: TGCGCCAGCAGCCCAATGGGACAGGGTAGTCGGACTGAAGCTTTCTTT
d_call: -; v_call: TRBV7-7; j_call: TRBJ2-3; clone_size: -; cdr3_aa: CASSLTTNTADTQYF; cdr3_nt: TGTGCTAGCAGCTTAACGACAAACACCGCAGATACGCAGTATTTT
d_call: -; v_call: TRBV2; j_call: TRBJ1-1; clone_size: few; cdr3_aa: CASSDSNTEAFF; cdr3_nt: TGTGCCAGCAGTGACTCTAACACTGAAGCTTTCTTT
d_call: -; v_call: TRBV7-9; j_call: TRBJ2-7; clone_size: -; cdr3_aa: CASSLPVVRSEQYF; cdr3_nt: TGTGCCAGCAGCCTACCCGTCGTCCGGAGCGAGCAGTACTTC
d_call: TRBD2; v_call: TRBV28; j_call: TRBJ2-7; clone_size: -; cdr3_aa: CASSLYGGGPSIFLYEQYF; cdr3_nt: TGTGCCAGCAGTTTATACGGGGGAGGGCCCTCGATTTTCCTCTACGAGCAGTACTTC
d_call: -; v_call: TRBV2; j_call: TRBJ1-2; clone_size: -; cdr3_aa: CASSESSRGNYGYTF; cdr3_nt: TGTGCCAGCAGTGAAAGTTCGCGGGGTAACTATGGCTACACCTTC
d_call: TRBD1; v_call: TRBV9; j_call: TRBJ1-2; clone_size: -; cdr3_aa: CASSVAGGQGNWGYTF; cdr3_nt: TGTGCCAGCAGCGTAGCTGGGGGACAGGGAAATTGGGGCTACACCTTC
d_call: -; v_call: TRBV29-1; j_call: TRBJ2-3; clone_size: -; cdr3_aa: CSVGSSIQVRQYF; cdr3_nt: TGCAGCGTTGGCAGCTCCATCCAGGTTAGGCAGTATTTT
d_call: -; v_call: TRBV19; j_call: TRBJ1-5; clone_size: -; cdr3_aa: CASRPREGVGNQPQHF; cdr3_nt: TGTGCCAGTAGGCCCCGGGAGGGTGTGGGCAATCAGCCCCAGCATTTT
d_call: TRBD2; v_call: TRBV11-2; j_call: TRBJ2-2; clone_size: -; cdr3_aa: CASSLEGLASRDGGELFF; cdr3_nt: TGTGCCAGCAGCTTAGAGGGACTAGCCTCCCGTGACGGCGGGGAGCTGTTTTTT
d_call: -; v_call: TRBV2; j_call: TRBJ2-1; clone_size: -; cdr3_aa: CASSGRVGNEQFF; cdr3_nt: TGTGCCAGCAGTGGCAGGGTGGGGAATGAGCAGTTCTTC
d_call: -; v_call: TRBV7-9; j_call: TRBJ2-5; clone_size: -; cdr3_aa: CASSLLEETQYF; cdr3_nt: TGTGCCAGCAGTCTGCTAGAAGAGACCCAGTACTTC
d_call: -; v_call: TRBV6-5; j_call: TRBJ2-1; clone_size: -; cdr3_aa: CASSYSGGASSEQFF; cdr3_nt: TGTGCCAGCAGTTACTCGGGCGGGGCCTCCAGTGAGCAGTTCTTC
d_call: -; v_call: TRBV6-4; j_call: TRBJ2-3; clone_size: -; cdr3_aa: CASSLGLSPVNTQYF; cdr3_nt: TGTGCCAGCAGTCTAGGACTATCACCTGTTAATACGCAGTATTTT
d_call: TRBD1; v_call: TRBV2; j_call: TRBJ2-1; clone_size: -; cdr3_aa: CARGRGPRGEQFF; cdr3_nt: TGTGCCCGAGGTAGGGGGCCCAGGGGCGAGCAGTTCTTC
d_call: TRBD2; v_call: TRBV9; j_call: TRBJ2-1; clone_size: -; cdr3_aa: CASSAGAGGSYNEQFF; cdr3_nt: TGTGCCAGCAGCGCGGGGGCGGGAGGGTCGTACAATGAGCAGTTCTTC
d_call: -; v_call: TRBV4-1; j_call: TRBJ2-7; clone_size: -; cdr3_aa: CASSQQQGTDEQYF; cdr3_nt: TGCGCCAGCAGCCAACAACAGGGAACGGACGAGCAGTACTTC
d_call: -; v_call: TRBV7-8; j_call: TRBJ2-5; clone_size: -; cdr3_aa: CASSLVPAVQETQYF; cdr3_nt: TGTGCCAGCAGCTTAGTTCCAGCGGTACAAGAGACCCAGTACTTC
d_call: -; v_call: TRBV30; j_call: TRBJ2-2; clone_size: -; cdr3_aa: CAWSRRGRGGTGELFF; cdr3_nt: TGTGCCTGGAGTCGGAGAGGGCGGGGTGGCACCGGGGAGCTGTTTTTT
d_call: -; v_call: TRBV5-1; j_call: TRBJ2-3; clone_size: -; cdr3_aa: CASRQGVFSDTQYF; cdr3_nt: TGCGCCAGCAGACAGGGAGTTTTTTCGGATACGCAGTATTTT
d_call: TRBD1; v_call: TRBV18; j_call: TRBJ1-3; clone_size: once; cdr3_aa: CASSPTGRPISGNTIYF; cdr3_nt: TGTGCCAGCTCACCGACAGGGAGGCCAATCTCTGGAAACACCATATATTTT
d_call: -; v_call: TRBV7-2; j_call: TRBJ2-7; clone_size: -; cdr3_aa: CASSPDYEQYF; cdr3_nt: TGTGCCAGCAGCCCAGACTACGAGCAGTACTTC
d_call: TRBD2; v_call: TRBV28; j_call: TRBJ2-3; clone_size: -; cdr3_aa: CASKAGGDTDTQYF; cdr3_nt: TGTGCCAGCAAGGCGGGAGGGGACACAGATACGCAGTATTTT
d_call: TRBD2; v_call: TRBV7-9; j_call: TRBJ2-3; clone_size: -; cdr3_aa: CASKTSGSADTQYF; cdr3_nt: TGTGCCAGCAAAACTAGCGGGAGTGCAGATACGCAGTATTTT
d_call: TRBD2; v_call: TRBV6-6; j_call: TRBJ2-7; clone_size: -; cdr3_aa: CASSYQPTSGGDEQYF; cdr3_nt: TGTGCCAGCAGTTACCAACCGACTAGCGGGGGCGACGAGCAGTACTTC
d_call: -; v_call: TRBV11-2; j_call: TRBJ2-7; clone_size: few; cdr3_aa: CASSLGSGGVYSYEQYF; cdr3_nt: TGTGCCAGCAGCTTAGGGAGCGGAGGGGTCTACTCCTACGAGCAGTACTTC
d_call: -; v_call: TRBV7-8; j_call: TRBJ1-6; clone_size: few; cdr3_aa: CASSLSLSDSPLHF; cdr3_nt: TGTGCCAGCAGCTTATCCCTCTCCGATTCACCCCTCCACTTT
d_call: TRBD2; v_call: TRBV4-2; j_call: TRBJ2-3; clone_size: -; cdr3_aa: CASSQDGRASGGHTDTQYF; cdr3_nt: TGTGCCAGCAGCCAAGATGGGAGGGCTAGCGGGGGGCACACAGATACGCAGTATTTT
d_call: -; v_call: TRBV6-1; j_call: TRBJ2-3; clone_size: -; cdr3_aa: CASSVTGRVTDTQYF; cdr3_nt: TGTGCCAGCAGTGTTACAGGGAGAGTTACAGATACGCAGTATTTT
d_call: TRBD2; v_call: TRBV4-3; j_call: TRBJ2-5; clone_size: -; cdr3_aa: CASSRQTSGGQETQYF; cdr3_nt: TGCGCCAGCAGCCGACAAACTAGCGGGGGGCAAGAGACCCAGTACTTC
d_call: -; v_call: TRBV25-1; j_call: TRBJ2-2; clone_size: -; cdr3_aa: CASSDVGVRTGELFF; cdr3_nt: TGTGCCAGCAGTGATGTAGGGGTCCGCACCGGGGAGCTGTTTTTT
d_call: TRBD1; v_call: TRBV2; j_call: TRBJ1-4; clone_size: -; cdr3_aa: CASRRDSTNEKLFF; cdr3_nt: TGTGCCAGCAGAAGGGACAGTACTAATGAAAAACTGTTTTTT
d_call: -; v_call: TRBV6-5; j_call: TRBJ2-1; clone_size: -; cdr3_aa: CASSQNNEQFF; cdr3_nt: TGTGCCAGCAGTCAAAACAATGAGCAGTTCTTC
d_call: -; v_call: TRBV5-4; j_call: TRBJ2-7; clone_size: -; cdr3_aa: CASSLGNTGSYEQYF; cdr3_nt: TGTGCCAGCAGCTTGGGTAATACAGGGAGCTACGAGCAGTACTTC
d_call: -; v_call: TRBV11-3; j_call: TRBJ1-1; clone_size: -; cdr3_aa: CASMSGSGEAFF; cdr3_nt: TGTGCCAGCATGTCGGGGTCGGGGGAAGCTTTCTTT